This TCR beta chain originates from a study of cytomegalovirus exposure and HLA in healthy donors. Study-wide findings and caveats: Across all donors, roughly uniform sequencing depth was an assumption of the presence/absence analyses.

This CDR3 has 17 residues. Losses at the gene ends were 1 base for V and 0 bases for J; bases not matched to a gene: 6. The germline CDR1 and CDR2 sequences are SEHNR and FQNEAQ (reference sequence). This clone was counted a few times. Its antigen remains unknown. PCR amplification relied on 60 Vbeta primers (plus 13 Jbeta primers). TCRdb keeps only in-frame clones here, not all; method: immunoSEQ multiplex PCR. The data show about 120,000 clones, with 75% seen just once and about 2.7% held by the top ten. This TCR derives from a woman in her thirties or forties in good health and CMV-seropositive. This chain connects TRBV7-9 to TRBJ2-1; 7 bases line up with TRBD1. Sequencing was carried out using PBMCs. The CDR3 DNA sequence: TGTGCCAGCAGCTTAGAAACAGGGGCGCCCTCCTACAATGAGCAGTTCTTC. Amino acid sequence: CASSLETGAPSYNEQFF.